One sample yielded the 16 T cell receptor beta chains listed below, sequenced in a study of cytomegalovirus exposure and HLA in healthy donors. The PCR used 60 Vbeta and 13 Jbeta primers. The table came from immunoSEQ multiplex PCR; TCRdb's copy has only in-frame clones and leaves some out. The profile shows 250,000 to 350,000 clones, roughly 89% of them singletons. Sequencing was done on a sample of PBMCs. These receptors came from a man aged 35 to 55 in good health and CMV-seropositive.

This chain connects TRBV28 to TRBJ1-4; 10 bases map to TRBD1. V shed 5 bases, J shed 7 bases, and the junction held 7 bases outside the gene matches. Germline V gene sequence: CDR1 MDHEN, CDR2 SYDVKM. This CDR3 has 15 amino acids. The CDR3 protein is CASSTRDRGSEKLFF. CDR3 bases: TGTGCCAGCAGTACCCGGGACAGGGGTAGTGAAAAACTGTTTTTT.

J is TRBJ1-2 and V is TRBV4-2, with D unresolved. The V gene lost 0 bases and the J gene lost 10 bases, with 15 bases spanning the gap. There are 14 residues in the CDR3. From germline, CDR1 is LGHNA and CDR2 YNFKEQ. The CDR3, as DNA: TGTGCCAGCAGCCAAGATGGGCGGGGTAAGGTCTACACCTTC. Translation: CASSQDGRGKVYTF.

This sequence joins TRBV6-5 and TRBJ2-7; 7 nucleotides agree with TRBD1. CDR1 and CDR2 (germline): MNHEY, SVGAGI. The CDR3 extends over 13 amino acids. V gave up 6 bases and J gave up 2 bases; unmatched junction bases: 4. The CDR3 loop is CASRHRGPYEQYF. The CDR3 DNA reads TGTGCCAGCAGGCACAGGGGTCCCTACGAGCAGTACTTC.

This sequence joins TRBV11-2 and TRBJ2-2, with a weak D call TRBD2 (6 bases). Between the trimmed V and J ends, which lost 3 bases and 1 base, there was a span of 6 bases. The CDR3 consists of 14 residues. Germline-derived CDR1 and CDR2 are SGHAT and FQNNGV. The CDR3 DNA sequence: TGTGCCAGCAGCTTTAGCGGGAACACCGGGGAGCTGTTTTTT. Translated, it gives CASSFSGNTGELFF.

The CDR3 DNA reads TGTGCCATTTGGGACTTGACCTACGAGCAGTACTTC. Its translation is CAIWDLTYEQYF. V gene TRBV2 combines with J gene TRBJ2-7, with D tentatively TRBD2 (6 bases). Germline assignment: CDR1 SNHLY and CDR2 FYNNEI. The length of the CDR3 is 12 residues. The ends were cut back, 10 bases at V and 2 bases at J, with 12 bases in the middle.

This clone was seen only a few times. The chain uses TRBV28 and TRBJ1-1; no clear D. Trimming stripped 2 bases from V and 2 bases from J, with 6 bases between. The CDR3 extends over 13 amino acids. Germline V gene lookup returns CDR1 MDHEN and CDR2 SYDVKM. CDR3 bases: TGTGCCAGCAGTTTAGGGCAAAACACTGAAGCTTTCTTT. Encoded protein: CASSLGQNTEAFF.

The V and J genes are TRBV5-5 and TRBJ2-4; D gene unclear. CDR1 and CDR2 from the germline V gene are SGHKS and YYEKEE (reference sequence). This CDR3 comprises 15 residues. V lost 1 base, J lost 0 bases, and 8 bases lay in between. The CDR3 DNA is TGTGCCAGCAGCTTGCGATACTTAGCCAAAAACATTCAGTACTTC. It is translated as CASSLRYLAKNIQYF.

The chain uses TRBV4-1 and TRBJ2-7; 14 bases map to TRBD2. Germline V gene lookup returns CDR1 MGHRA and CDR2 YSYEKL. Losses at the gene ends were 1 base for V and 5 bases for J; bases not matched to a gene: 4. The CDR3 runs 16 residues. CDR3 nucleotide sequence: TGCGCCAGCAGCCAAGGGTGGGGACTAGCGGGAGACGAGCAGTACTTC. Translating gives CASSQGWGLAGDEQYF.

The chain carries TRBV7-9 and TRBJ2-7; D is unclear. The germline V and J ends were trimmed by 2 bases and 1 base, with 15 bases remaining between them. Germline CDR1 is SEHNR and CDR2 is FQNEAQ (reference sequence). The CDR3 runs 16 residues. CDR3 DNA sequence: TGTGCCAGCAGCTTAAGTCAGGCCCTATCATCCTACGAGCAGTACTTC. Protein sequence: CASSLSQALSSYEQYF.

CDR3 in amino acids: CASSRTSGVFNEQFF. In DNA, the CDR3 is TGTGCCAGCAGCCGGACTAGCGGGGTTTTTAATGAGCAGTTCTTC. The gene calls are TRBV13 and TRBJ2-1; 12 bases map to TRBD2. The CDR3 has 15 residues. The junction had 6 bases not matched to a gene; V was cut back by 5 bases and J by 7 bases. Germline CDR1 and CDR2: PRHDT and FYEKMQ (reference sequence).

In DNA form, the CDR3 reads TGTGCCAGCAGCTTATTGCAAGCCCCAGATACGCAGTATTTT. This gives the protein CASSLLQAPDTQYF. The chain recombines TRBV7-3 with TRBJ2-3, with D hard to call. V was shortened by 2 bases and J by 4 bases, with 10 bases between the two germline ends. The CDR3 totals 14 residues. Germline values: CDR1 SGHTA, CDR2 FQGTGA.

V and J are TRBV5-1 and TRBJ2-3, with 13 bases fitting TRBD2. CDR1 and CDR2 from the germline V gene are SGHRS and YFSETQ. Trimming removed 3 bases from V and 3 bases from J; junction bases left unmatched: 4. This CDR3 is built from 16 residues. The CDR3 is CASSSSGLAGTDTQYF. The CDR3 nucleotides read TGCGCCAGCAGCTCCTCGGGACTAGCGGGAACAGATACGCAGTATTTT.

This chain links TRBV7-9 with TRBJ1-2; 8 bases match TRBD1. This CDR3 has 14 amino acids. V shed 1 base and J 5 bases; nucleotides not matched to a gene: 3. CDR1 is SEHNR, CDR2 FQNEAQ, per germline (reference sequence). Here the CDR3 reads CASSLVDREYGYTF. As DNA, the CDR3 is TGTGCCAGCAGCTTAGTGGACAGGGAGTATGGCTACACCTTC.

V gene TRBV5-1 combines with J gene TRBJ2-7; D remains ambiguous. Trimming took 4 bases from V and 5 from J, leaving 19 bases between them. The CDR3 covers 15 residues. CDR1 and CDR2 (germline): SGHRS, YFSETQ. The CDR3 coding sequence is TGCGCCAGCAGCGAAGATACCCCAGGAATTCACGAGCAGTACTTC. It is translated as CASSEDTPGIHEQYF.

The chain carries TRBV27 and TRBJ2-2; 12 nucleotides line up with TRBD2. The CDR3 consists of 16 residues. Trimming took 2 bases from V and 3 from J; bases not matched to a gene: 1. Germline CDR1 reads MNHEY; CDR2 reads SMNVEV (reference sequence). The CDR3 spells CASSLGLAGYTGELFF. DNA of the CDR3: TGTGCCAGCAGTTTAGGACTAGCGGGATACACCGGGGAGCTGTTTTTT.

V is TRBV19 and J is TRBJ1-2; D is unclear. V lost 6 bases and J 4 bases, leaving 6 bases between the germline ends. Germline values: CDR1 LNHDA, CDR2 SQIVND (reference sequence). CDR3 length: 11 amino acids. Here the CDR3 reads CASRAGYGYTF. The CDR3, as DNA: TGTGCCAGTAGGGCAGGCTATGGCTACACCTTC.